This record concerns one TCR beta chain sequence. Its antigen is unknown. It has no much larger one-base neighbor in the sample; base qualities were not kept. Each collaborating institution followed its own protocols to collect whole blood in K2EDTA tubes. For TCRbeta analysis, collaborator samples were shipped as frozen whole blood, as isolated PBMCs, or as DNA extracted from either sample type. The immunoSEQ Assay, a bias-controlled multiplex PCR, was used to amplify TCRbeta CDR3 regions from genomic DNA. Per the authors' processing: The number of nucleated cells in each sample was estimated by amplification of reference gene primers within the assay. Sequence reads were collapsed and filtered to measure the absolute abundance of every unique TCRbeta CDR3 rearrangement. For each sample, productive Simpson clonality was calculated as the square root of Simpson's diversity index over productive rearrangements. As stored in TCRdb, this immuneACCESS dataset retains in-frame rearrangements with V and J assigned. A fraction of the clones does not appear; measured against another copy, unresolved V genes explain less than half of the discrepancy, and the remainder lacks a known reason. From that table come the V and J calls and clone size; the DNA was used to work out D and trimming. The sample yields about 220,000 clones; around 83% were counted once. The ten biggest clones cover 8% to 10% of the sample.

Taken from cysteine to phenylalanine, the CDR3 has 9 residues. Just CDR3 DNA is preserved here, 27 bases in frame from base 1. According to the germline V gene (reference sequence), CDR1 reads MNHNY and CDR2 reads SVGAGI. V is clipped by 8 bases and J by 11 bases, and the sequence between their germline boundaries is 7 bases long. The sample is drawn from a study of blood T cell repertoires in COVID-19 (dated by TCRdb to 2020 to 2022). For context, the study as a whole: The collaborator samples originated in the United States, Italy and Spain and spanned the acute and convalescent phases of COVID-19. The prospective study material was composed of cDNA or gDNA derived from T cells, B-cell-depleted T cells, or PBMCs. The dataset comprised deeply sampled blood TCRbeta repertoires from subjects exposed to, actively infected with, or recovered from COVID-19. The repertoires were released in a freely available public database meant as a resource for research on the immune response to SARS-CoV-2. Samples came from the ongoing ImmuneRACE study (first 160 participants) plus 1,254 subjects from 6 global collaborators. Nearly every sample came with metadata listing a de-identified subject ID, COVID-19 status, age in years and sex. Where HLA class I and class II types were available, the types were taken from metadata supplied by the sample provider, not from assay-based typing. The full study reports these points: The amount of clinical and demographic metadata varied by source and participant and was provided uncurated.

The sequencing input was peripheral blood. Rearrangement joined TRBV6-6 to TRBJ2-1; the D gene identity is not certain. This TCR derives from a woman in her 50s with acute or convalescent COVID-19. At the DNA level, the sequence is TGTGCCAGCGGCCCCCAGCAGTTCTTC. It translates to CASGPQQFF.